The clone carrying this TCR beta chain has a handful of counts. TCRdb's copy holds only in-frame clones and misses some; the assay was immunoSEQ multiplex PCR. The data hold tens of thousands of clones, with more than 85% observed a single time. This CDR3 contains 16 residues. Germline V gene data show CDR1 as MDHEN and CDR2 as SYDVKM. The V segment lost 6 bases and the J segment 1 base; nucleotides outside the gene matches: 11. These data are taken from a study of T cell changes during pregnancy in multiple sclerosis. The source of this sequence is a female donor in good health, enrolled as a control in a pregnancy study. The sample here was peripheral blood, taken after pregnancy. This sequence joins TRBV28 and TRBJ2-5; TRBD1 aligns across 7 bases. In DNA, the CDR3 is TGTGCCAGCAGCCTTCGGACAGGTTGGGGCCAAGAGACCCAGTACTTC. Its translation is CASSLRTGWGQETQYF.